This passage covers 30 T cell receptor beta chains from one sample sequenced in a study of Ad26.COV2.S vaccination and SARS-CoV-2 variants. Treatment denoted: about 20 received Ad26.COV2.S at low or high dose, single or two shots; roughly five received placebo; per-sample allocation not given. Sampling was done on day 63 after the first vaccine or placebo injection. Libraries were prepared by immunoSEQ multiplex PCR; TCRdb keeps only in-frame clonotypes and omits some of them. The table lists hundreds of thousands of clones, roughly 87% of them singletons. Specimen: peripheral blood, collected in a trial of Ad26.COV2.S vaccine versus placebo. The origin of the receptors is a person between 18 and 65 years old who received the Ad26.COV2.S COVID-19 vaccine or a placebo.

The V gene is TRBV5-1, the J gene TRBJ1-1; D may be TRBD1 (6 bases). Germline assignment: CDR1 SGHRS and CDR2 YFSETQ. The CDR3 is 15 residues long. V was pared by 0 bases and J by 6 bases, with 15 bases between. Here the CDR3 reads CASSLEGGSRSEAFF. DNA for the CDR3: TGCGCCAGCAGCTTGGAGGGGGGCTCCCGGTCTGAAGCTTTCTTT.

A single count supports this clone. The rearrangement links TRBV14 to TRBJ1-4, with D possibly being TRBD1 (5 bases). CDR3 length equals 19 residues. V was trimmed by 4 bases and J by 3 bases, leaving 24 bases between them. Germline V gives CDR1 SGHDN, CDR2 FVKESK. Written as DNA, the CDR3 is TGTGCCAGCAGCCTCCCCCGGGAAGCGAGGGGAGGGTCTAATGAAAAACTGTTTTTT. Translating it yields CASSLPREARGGSNEKLFF.

The V and J genes are TRBV2 and TRBJ1-6; no clear D gene. Deletions cut 10 bases from V and 0 bases from J, with 13 bases between. The germline CDR1 and CDR2 sequences are SNHLY and FYNNEI. The CDR3 runs 15 residues. As DNA, the CDR3 is TGTGCCACCGCTCTATCCAGCTCCTATAATTCACCCCTCCACTTT. Residues: CATALSSSYNSPLHF.

This chain joins TRBV7-9 and TRBJ1-2; 10 bases fit TRBD1. Unmatched junction bases numbered 1, after V lost 3 bases and J lost 6 bases. In germline, CDR1 is SEHNR, CDR2 FQNEAQ (reference sequence). The CDR3 is 13 amino acids. The CDR3 loop reads CASSLTGGNGYTF. The CDR3 DNA sequence: TGTGCCAGCAGCTTGACAGGGGGCAATGGCTACACCTTC.

V usage is TRBV2 and J usage is TRBJ2-5; D perhaps matches TRBD2 (5 bases). Trimming removed 11 bases at V and 5 bases at J, with 15 bases between. The CDR3 loop spans 12 amino acids. The V gene's germline CDR1 is SNHLY and CDR2 FYNNEI. The CDR3 is CAGIGPGETQYF. The CDR3, as DNA: TGTGCCGGGATAGGACCGGGGGAGACCCAGTACTTC.

This chain uses TRBV15 with TRBJ1-4, with TRBD1 matching 11 bases. The germline gives CDR1 LNHNV, CDR2 YYDKDF (reference sequence). V lost 2 bases to trimming and J lost 8 bases; unmatched junction nucleotides: 13. The CDR3 has 18 residues. CDR3 sequence reads: CATSRTYGTGGSAEKLFF. CDR3 sequence (DNA): TGTGCCACCAGCAGAACATACGGGACAGGGGGTTCTGCGGAAAAACTGTTTTTT. The full variable domain, completed using reference TRBV15 and TRBJ1-4, is DAMVIQNPRYQVTQFGKPVTLSCSQTLNHNVMYWYQQKSSQAPKLLFHYYDKDFNNEADTPDNFQSRRPNTSFCFLDIRSPGLGDTAMYLCATSRTYGTGGSAEKLFFGSGTQLSVL.

The chain's CDR3 is CASRLARASGRYCGTDTQYF. CDR3 bases: TGTGCAAGTCGCTTAGCGCGAGCCAGCGGGAGGTACTGTGGCACAGATACGCAGTATTTT. This sequence joins TRBV12-2 and TRBJ2-3; TRBD2, the table's D call, was not compared with the DNA. TRBV12-2 is a listed pseudogene. The CDR3 consists of 20 residues.

The chain combines TRBV6-1 with TRBJ2-7; D not certain. The CDR3 sequence is 16 residues long. V dropped 2 bases and J dropped 3 bases, with 17 bases sitting between them. CDR1 is MNHNS, CDR2 SASEGT, per germline. The chain's CDR3 is CASSEQFVGLSYEQYV. The CDR3 region has the DNA TGTGCCAGCAGTGAACAGTTTGTGGGTTTGAGCTACGAGCAGTACGTC.

This chain uses TRBV7-2 with TRBJ2-3, with D perhaps TRBD1 or TRBD2 (5 bases each). The CDR3 has 14 amino acids. The germline V and J ends were trimmed by 2 bases and 2 bases, with 8 bases remaining between them. The V gene's germline CDR1 is SGHTA and CDR2 FQGNSA. Written as DNA, the CDR3 is TGTGCCAGCAGCTTATGGGGGACCACAGATACGCAGTATTTT. It translates to CASSLWGTTDTQYF. The whole variable domain, remainder taken from reference TRBV7-2 and TRBJ2-3, is GAGVSQSPSNKVTEKGKDVELRCDPISGHTALYWYRQSLGQGLEFLIYFQGNSAPDKSGLPSDRFSAERTGGSVSTLTIQRTQQEDSAVYLCASSLWGTTDTQYFGPGTRLTVL.

The chain is built from TRBV28 and TRBJ2-7; 8 nucleotides match TRBD1. Germline trimming cut 2 bases from V and 2 bases from J; bases unmatched to any gene: 5. The CDR3 is made up of 15 amino acids. Germline loops: CDR1 MDHEN, CDR2 SYDVKM. In DNA form, the CDR3 reads TGTGCCAGCAGTTTACCGACAGGGGCTCCCTACGAGCAGTACTTC. The encoded protein is CASSLPTGAPYEQYF.

The V and J genes are TRBV19 and TRBJ1-6, with a possible D match to TRBD1 (6 bases). The length of the CDR3 is 17 residues. CDR1 is LNHDA, CDR2 SQIVND, per germline (reference sequence). V shed 5 bases and J shed 1 base, with 15 bases lying between them. The CDR3 coding sequence is TGTGCCAGTAGTCTTGGGGGCGGAAGGTCCTATAATTCACCCCTCCACTTT. This codes for CASSLGGGRSYNSPLHF.

V gene TRBV14 combines with J gene TRBJ2-1; no reliable D call. The CDR3 loop spans 16 amino acids. Looked up from germline, CDR1 is SGHDN and CDR2 is FVKESK. V shed 1 base and J shed 4 bases, with 14 bases lying between them. CDR3: CASSQVYGGLYNEQFF. The CDR3 DNA sequence: TGTGCCAGCAGCCAAGTCTATGGCGGCCTTTACAATGAGCAGTTCTTC.

The V call is TRBV4-3, the J call TRBJ1-1; D unresolved. Germline V gene lookup returns CDR1 LGHNA and CDR2 YSLEER. This CDR3 contains 16 residues. V lost 0 bases and J 1 base, leaving 12 bases between the germline ends. CDR3 in amino acids: CASSQDRGPRNTEAFF. The CDR3 coding sequence is TGCGCCAGCAGCCAAGATCGCGGCCCCAGGAACACTGAAGCTTTCTTT.

The chain recombines TRBV29-1 with TRBJ1-1; no reliable D call. V gave up 6 bases and J gave up 7 bases, with 3 bases separating them. Germline-derived CDR1 and CDR2 are SQVTM and ANQGSEA. The CDR3 totals 8 residues. CDR3 residues: CSVNEAFF. The CDR3 DNA reads as TGCAGCGTCAATGAAGCTTTCTTT. The full variable domain, completed using reference TRBV29-1 and TRBJ1-1, is SAVISQKPSRDICQRGTSLTIQCQVDSQVTMMFWYRQQPGQSLTLIATANQGSEATYESGFVIDKFPISRPNLTFSTLTVSNMSPEDSSIYLCSVNEAFFGQGTRLTVV.

The V and J genes are TRBV4-1 and TRBJ2-4; tentatively, D is TRBD2 (6 bases). This CDR3 comprises 17 residues. Germline assignment: CDR1 MGHRA and CDR2 YSYEKL. The ends were cut back, 2 bases at V and 2 bases at J, with 16 bases in the middle. This chain's CDR3 is CASSQTRREESKNIQYF. In DNA form, the CDR3 reads TGCGCCAGCAGCCAAACCCGGCGGGAAGAATCCAAAAACATTCAGTACTTC.

V usage is TRBV2 and J usage is TRBJ2-5; D unresolved. Trimming removed 6 bases at V and 5 bases at J, with 19 bases between. The CDR3 is 15 residues long. Germline CDR1 reads SNHLY; CDR2 reads FYNNEI. CDR3 amino acids: CASRPLARARETQYF. CDR3 sequence (DNA): TGTGCCAGCAGGCCATTGGCTCGGGCAAGGGAGACCCAGTACTTC.

The chain couples TRBV2 to TRBJ1-2; TRBD1 agrees at 7 bases. Germline lookup yields CDR1 SNHLY and CDR2 FYNNEI. V was pared by 3 bases and J by 5 bases, with 12 bases of the junction left unmatched. CDR3 length: 16 residues. The CDR3: CASSEREGADKYGYTF. The DNA for the CDR3 is TGTGCCAGCAGTGAGCGGGAGGGGGCGGATAAATATGGCTACACCTTC.

This chain uses TRBV18 with TRBJ1-3, with D unresolved. The germline V and J ends were trimmed by 5 bases and 0 bases, with 8 bases remaining between them. This CDR3 comprises 14 residues. Germline V gives CDR1 KGHSH, CDR2 LQKENI. CDR3: CASSGRNSGNTIYF. The CDR3 DNA reads TGTGCCAGCTCAGGACGGAACTCTGGAAACACCATATATTTT. The whole variable domain, remainder taken from reference TRBV18 and TRBJ1-3, is NAGVMQNPRHLVRRRGQEARLRCSPMKGHSHVYWYRQLPEEGLKFMVYLQKENIIDESGMPKERFSAEFPKEGPSILRIQQVVRGDSAAYFCASSGRNSGNTIYFGEGSWLTVV.

The V gene is TRBV2, the J gene TRBJ1-5; no reliable D call. The CDR3 is made up of 11 amino acids. The germline V gene has CDR1 SNHLY and CDR2 FYNNEI. V dropped 4 bases and J dropped 6 bases, with 4 bases sitting between them. Here the CDR3 DNA reads TGTGCCAGCAGTGTTCTTCAGCCCCAGCATTTT. Protein: CASSVLQPQHF.

The chain recombines TRBV7-3 with TRBJ2-7; TRBD1 aligns across 9 bases. With 1 base clipped from V and 2 bases from J, the junction kept 6 bases outside the gene matches. Germline lookup yields CDR1 SGHTA and CDR2 FQGTGA. The CDR3 runs 16 residues. The CDR3 nucleotides are TGTGCCAGCAGCTTAAGCGGGACAGGGTCAACCTACGAGCAGTACTTC. Amino acid sequence: CASSLSGTGSTYEQYF. Full variable domain (missing parts from reference TRBV7-3 and TRBJ2-7): GAGVSQTPSNKVTEKGKYVELRCDPISGHTALYWYRQSLGQGPEFLIYFQGTGAADDSGLPNDRFFAVRPEGSVSTLKIQRTERGDSAVYLCASSLSGTGSTYEQYFGPGTRLTVT.

V gene TRBV6-2 or TRBV6-3 combines with J gene TRBJ1-6; 9 bases agree with TRBD1. The CDR3 totals 15 residues. Germline CDR1 MNHEY, CDR2 SVGEGT. V was pared by 6 bases and J by 8 bases, with 8 bases of the junction left unmatched. CDR3 nucleotide sequence: TGTGCCAGCAGCTCGACGGGACAGGGCTATTCACCCCTCCACTTT. It specifies CASSSTGQGYSPLHF.

V and J are TRBV18 and TRBJ2-3; the D gene could be TRBD1 or TRBD2 (5 bases each). The CDR3 has 14 residues. V was clipped by 3 bases and J by 6 bases, with 13 bases between them. Germline V gives CDR1 KGHSH, CDR2 LQKENI. As DNA, the CDR3 is TGTGCCAGCTCACCCCCAGGGAGTATGGATACGCAGTATTTT. Translating gives CASSPPGSMDTQYF.

V usage is TRBV19 and J usage is TRBJ1-1, with 7 positions matching TRBD1. CDR1 LNHDA and CDR2 SQIVND come from the germline V gene (reference sequence). V trimming: 7 bases; J trimming: 6 bases; junction bases outside the gene matches: 8. There are 13 residues in the CDR3. CDR3 amino acids: CASNPRQGAEAFF. As DNA, the CDR3 is TGTGCCAGTAATCCTCGACAGGGCGCTGAAGCTTTCTTT.

In this sample, this clone turned up once. The CDR3 spells CASSLRDRVTSGTDTQYF. In DNA form, the CDR3 reads TGTGCCAGCAGCTTGCGTGACAGGGTTACTAGCGGCACAGATACGCAGTATTTT. The J gene is TRBJ2-3, the V gene TRBV7-9; D assignment may be TRBD1 or TRBD2 (7 bases each). Germline CDR1 is SEHNR and CDR2 is FQNEAQ (reference sequence). Trimming took 3 bases from V and 1 from J, leaving 20 bases between them. CDR3 length: 18 amino acids.

V usage is TRBV10-3 and J usage is TRBJ2-1; D unresolved. The germline V gene has CDR1 ENHRY and CDR2 SYGVKD. The CDR3 length is 15 residues. V gave up 8 bases and J gave up 0 bases, with 14 bases separating them. The CDR3 reads CAIGSRSSSYNEQFF. The CDR3 coding sequence is TGTGCCATCGGTTCTCGAAGTAGCTCCTACAATGAGCAGTTCTTC.

This clone was observed a handful of times. V is TRBV5-1 and J is TRBJ1-5; TRBD1 aligns across 8 bases. CDR1 is SGHRS and CDR2 is YFSETQ in the germline V gene. The CDR3 sequence is 15 residues long. J was trimmed by 5 bases and V by 1 base; bases with no gene match: 5. CDR3 nucleotides: TGCGCCAGCAGCTTGTTCCAGGGGGCGGATCAGCCCCAGCATTTT. Amino acids: CASSLFQGADQPQHF.

This chain connects TRBV5-6 to TRBJ1-3; a weak D match, TRBD1 (5 bases). The CDR3 totals 14 residues. Trimming took off 4 bases at V and 8 bases at J, with 16 bases between the two ends. Germline V CDR1 and CDR2: SGHDT, YYEEEE. The CDR3 nucleotides are TGTGCCAGCAGCACCGCCCAGGGTTCCCACACCATATATTTT. This encodes CASSTAQGSHTIYF.

The chain carries TRBV4-1 and TRBJ2-7; 13 bases match TRBD2. The CDR3 covers 17 residues. The V gene's germline CDR1 is MGHRA and CDR2 YSYEKL. Unmatched junction bases numbered 9, after V lost 2 bases and J lost 5 bases. Here the CDR3 reads CASSQTPLAGGPNEQYV. CDR3 bases: TGCGCCAGCAGCCAAACTCCACTAGCGGGAGGGCCCAACGAGCAGTACGTC.

This clone was recorded only once. The chain combines TRBV13 with TRBJ2-1, with 10 bases lining up with TRBD2. V trimming: 4 bases; J trimming: 2 bases; junction bases outside the gene matches: 5. CDR1 PRHDT and CDR2 FYEKMQ come from the germline V gene (reference sequence). The CDR3 runs to 16 residues. CDR3 nucleotide sequence: TGTGCCAGCAGCTCCGAGCGGGAGGGGGCCTACAATGAGCAGTTCTTC. This codes for CASSSEREGAYNEQFF. Complete variable domain (other parts from reference TRBV13 and TRBJ2-1): AAGVIQSPRHLIKEKRETATLKCYPIPRHDTVYWYQQGPGQDPQFLISFYEKMQSDKGSIPDRFSAQQFSDYHSELNMSSLELGDSALYFCASSSEREGAYNEQFFGPGTRLTVL.

The chain carries TRBV18 and TRBJ2-4, with D hard to call. Per germline, CDR1 KGHSH and CDR2 LQKENI. Trimming cost V 2 bases and J 6 bases, with 8 bases left between them. The CDR3 is made up of 13 amino acids. CDR3 residues: CASSPNSRNIQYF. CDR3 DNA: TGTGCCAGCTCACCAAACAGTAGAAACATTCAGTACTTC. Drawing the rest from reference TRBV18 and TRBJ2-4, the complete variable domain is NAGVMQNPRHLVRRRGQEARLRCSPMKGHSHVYWYRQLPEEGLKFMVYLQKENIIDESGMPKERFSAEFPKEGPSILRIQQVVRGDSAAYFCASSPNSRNIQYFGAGTRLSVL.